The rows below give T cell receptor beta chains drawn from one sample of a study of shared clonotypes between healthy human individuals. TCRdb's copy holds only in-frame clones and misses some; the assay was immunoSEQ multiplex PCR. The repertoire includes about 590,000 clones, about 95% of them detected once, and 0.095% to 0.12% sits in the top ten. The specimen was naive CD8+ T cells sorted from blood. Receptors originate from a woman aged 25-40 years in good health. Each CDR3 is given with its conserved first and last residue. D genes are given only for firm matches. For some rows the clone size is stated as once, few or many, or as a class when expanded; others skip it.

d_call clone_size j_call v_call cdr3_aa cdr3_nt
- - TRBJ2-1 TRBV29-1 CSAGGGGYNEQFF TGCAGCGCTGGGGGTGGAGGGTACAATGAGCAGTTCTTC
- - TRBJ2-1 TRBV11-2 CASSLGTGTSYNEQFF TGTGCCAGCAGCTTAGGGACCGGGACATCCTACAATGAGCAGTTCTTC
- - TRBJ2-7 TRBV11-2 CASSLRPSYEQYF TGTGCCAGCAGCTTACGCCCATCCTACGAGCAGTACTTC
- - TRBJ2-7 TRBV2 CASSAVSYEQYF TGTGCCAGCAGTGCAGTTTCGTACGAGCAGTACTTC
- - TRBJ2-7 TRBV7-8 CASSLSRTYEQYF TGTGCCAGCAGCTTAAGCAGGACCTACGAGCAGTACTTC
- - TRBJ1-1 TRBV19 CASSIDRLSGNIRTGTEAFF TGTGCCAGTAGTATAGATCGGTTGTCGGGGAATATTAGGACGGGGACTGAAGCTTTCTTT
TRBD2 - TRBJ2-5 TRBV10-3 CAISGHGGLAGVPQETQYF TGTGCCATCAGTGGTCACGGCGGACTAGCGGGAGTGCCCCAAGAGACCCAGTACTTC
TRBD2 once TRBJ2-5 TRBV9 CASSVAGAYQETQYF TGTGCCAGCAGCGTCGCGGGAGCGTACCAAGAGACCCAGTACTTC
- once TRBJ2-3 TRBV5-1 CASSLASVRADTQYF TGCGCCAGCAGCTTGGCCAGCGTGCGCGCAGATACGCAGTATTTT
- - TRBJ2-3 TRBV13 CASSLTSRSTDTQYF TGTGCCAGCAGCCTCACTAGCCGTAGCACAGATACGCAGTATTTT
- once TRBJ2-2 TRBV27 CASSLPTGELFF TGTGCCAGCAGTTTACCCACCGGGGAGCTGTTTTTT
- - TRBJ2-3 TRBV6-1 CASSEAGVIVADTQYF TGTGCCAGCAGTGAAGCGGGAGTGATAGTAGCAGATACGCAGTATTTT
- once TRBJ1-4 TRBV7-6 CASSSMDGATNEKLFF TGTGCCAGCAGTTCCATGGATGGGGCAACTAATGAAAAACTGTTTTTT
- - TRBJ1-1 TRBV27 CASSLPGATEAFF TGTGCCAGCAGTTTACCGGGGGCAACTGAAGCTTTCTTT
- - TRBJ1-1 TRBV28 CASSAVGPGLNTEAFF TGTGCCAGCAGTGCCGTTGGGCCCGGCTTGAACACTGAAGCTTTCTTT
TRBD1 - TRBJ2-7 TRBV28 CASSLGQGSHEQYF TGTGCCAGCAGTTTAGGACAGGGTTCGCACGAGCAGTACTTC
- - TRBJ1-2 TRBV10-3 CAISDEWDGYTF TGTGCCATCAGTGATGAGTGGGATGGCTACACCTTC
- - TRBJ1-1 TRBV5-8 CASSLGRFRRMNTEAFF TGTGCCAGCAGCTTGGGTAGATTTCGACGGATGAACACTGAAGCTTTCTTT
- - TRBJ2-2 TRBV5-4 CASRDSPGGELFF TGTGCCAGCCGGGACTCTCCTGGCGGGGAGCTGTTTTTT
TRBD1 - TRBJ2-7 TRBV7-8 CASSSEGQGDWYEQYF TGTGCCAGCAGCTCCGAAGGACAGGGGGACTGGTACGAGCAGTACTTC
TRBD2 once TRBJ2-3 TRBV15 CATSRDDGEGDTQYF TGTGCCACCAGCAGAGATGATGGGGAGGGGGATACGCAGTATTTT
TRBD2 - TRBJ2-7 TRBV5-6 CASSPGVRVAGAYEQYF TGTGCCAGCAGCCCGGGCGTTCGGGTAGCGGGTGCCTACGAGCAGTACTTC
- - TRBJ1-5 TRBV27 CASSLLGSLNQPQHF TGTGCCAGCAGTTTATTAGGGTCCCTAAATCAGCCCCAGCATTTT
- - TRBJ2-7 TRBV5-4 CASSFGPDEQYF TGTGCCAGCAGCTTTGGCCCGGACGAGCAGTACTTC
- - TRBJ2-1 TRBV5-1 CASSLTGDATNEQFF TGCGCCAGCAGCTTGACGGGTGATGCCACCAATGAGCAGTTCTTC
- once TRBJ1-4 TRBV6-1 CASSEGLWFQGEKLFF TGTGCCAGCAGTGAAGGTCTGTGGTTCCAAGGGGAAAAACTGTTTTTT
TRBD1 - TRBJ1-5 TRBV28 CASSLSSPRQGHLMEQPQHF TGTGCCAGCAGTTTGTCCTCCCCACGACAGGGCCACCTTATGGAACAGCCCCAGCATTTT
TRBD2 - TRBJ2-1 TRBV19 CASSIGDRGRTGDEQFF TGTGCCAGTAGTATAGGCGACCGCGGGAGGACCGGCGATGAGCAGTTCTTC
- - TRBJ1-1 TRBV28 CASSFRGTVGGAEAFF TGTGCCAGCAGTTTTCGAGGGACGGTGGGGGGAGCTGAAGCTTTCTTT
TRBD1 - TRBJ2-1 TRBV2 CASSDTGTGGGSYNEQFF TGTGCCAGCAGCGATACCGGGACAGGGGGTGGAAGCTACAATGAGCAGTTCTTC
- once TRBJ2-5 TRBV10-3 CAIRSRRGGETQYF TGTGCCATCAGGTCCCGACGGGGTGGAGAGACCCAGTACTTC
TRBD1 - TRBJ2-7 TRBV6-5 CASSYIKGQTYEQYF TGTGCCAGCAGTTACATTAAGGGACAGACTTACGAGCAGTACTTC
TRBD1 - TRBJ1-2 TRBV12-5 CASGSPGQNYGYTF TGTGCTAGTGGTTCCCCGGGACAGAACTATGGCTACACCTTC
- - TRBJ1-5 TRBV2 CASLGDSNQPQHF TGTGCCAGCCTCGGGGATAGCAATCAGCCCCAGCATTTT
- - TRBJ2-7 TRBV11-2 CASSLTSGRSEQYF TGTGCCAGCAGTTTGACTTCTGGTAGATCCGAGCAGTACTTC
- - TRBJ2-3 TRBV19 CASSSRDVNTDTQYF TGTGCCAGTAGTTCCCGGGACGTGAACACAGATACGCAGTATTTT
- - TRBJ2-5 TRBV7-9 CASSLTRKQTQYF TGTGCCAGCAGCCTTACAAGAAAACAGACCCAGTACTTC